These 30 T cell receptor beta chains share one sample of origin, sequenced in a study of shared clonotypes between healthy human individuals. Produced via immunoSEQ multiplex PCR; TCRdb's table is partial and in-frame only. The sample has about 980,000 clones; 70% to 85% are singletons. Sequencing used memory CD4+ T cells sorted from blood. The subset is: CD45RA-negative fraction. The receptor set was obtained from a man between 18 and 29 years old in good health.

This clone came up a few times. The rearrangement joins TRBV11-3 to TRBJ1-2, with D unresolved. The CDR3 runs 14 residues. From germline, CDR1 is SGHNT and CDR2 YENEEA. V was shortened by 0 bases and J by 6 bases, with 11 bases between the two germline ends. The DNA of the CDR3 is TGTGCCAGCAGCTTAGATGCGGCCTCGGATGGCTACACCTTC. Amino acids: CASSLDAASDGYTF.

The chain has TRBV9 and TRBJ2-2; TRBD2 matches at 7 bases. The CDR3 totals 15 residues. The germline V gene has CDR1 SGDLS and CDR2 YYNGEE. The V and J ends lost 0 bases and 4 bases, in that order; junction bases with no gene match: 3. CDR3 loop: CASSVAGGTTGELFF. CDR3 DNA: TGTGCCAGCAGCGTAGCGGGGGGAACCACCGGGGAGCTGTTTTTT.

The chain couples TRBV4-3 to TRBJ2-7, with 13 nucleotides matching TRBD2. Germline CDR1 and CDR2: LGHNA and YSLEER. CDR3 length: 15 residues. Trimming removed 4 bases from V and 2 bases from J; junction bases left unmatched: 2. The DNA of the CDR3 is TGCGCCAGCAGCCCCGGACTAGCGGGGGCCTACGAGCAGTACTTC. Protein: CASSPGLAGAYEQYF.

This clone was seen once. J is TRBJ1-3 and V is TRBV19; 8 positions match TRBD1. V lost 3 bases and J lost 2; bases outside the gene matches: 6. The germline V gene encodes CDR1 LNHDA and CDR2 SQIVND (reference sequence). There are 16 residues in the CDR3. The chain's CDR3 is CASSILTGATGNTIYF. The CDR3 DNA sequence: TGTGCCAGTAGTATTTTGACAGGGGCGACTGGAAACACCATATATTTT.

J is TRBJ2-3 and V is TRBV12-5; TRBD1 matches at 9 bases. Trimming removed 6 bases from V and 3 bases from J; junction bases left unmatched: 4. Germline V CDR1 and CDR2: LGHNT, FRNRAP. This CDR3 is built from 14 residues. The CDR3 is CASGPDRGTDTQYF. CDR3 in DNA: TGTGCTAGTGGCCCGGACAGGGGAACAGATACGCAGTATTTT.

The table lists this clone with a few counts. Other DNA sequences within the sample encode an identical CDR3. The chain carries TRBV2 and TRBJ2-2, with 8 bases lining up with TRBD2. With V trimmed by 2 bases and J by 5 bases, 4 bases remained unmatched. The CDR3 is 15 residues long. From germline, CDR1 is SNHLY and CDR2 FYNNEI. CDR3 bases: TGTGCCAGCAGTGAATCGGGAGGGGGGACCGGGGAGCTGTTTTTT. Protein product: CASSESGGGTGELFF.

J is TRBJ1-6 and V is TRBV6-1; D call uncertain. The CDR3 consists of 15 residues. CDR1 and CDR2 from the germline V gene are MNHNS and SASEGT. V dropped 1 base and J dropped 5 bases, with 9 bases sitting between them. CDR3 coding DNA: TGTGCCAGCAGTGAAGGGACGGCCAATAATTCACCCCTCCACTTT. Translation gives CASSEGTANNSPLHF.

The rearrangement uses TRBV19 and TRBJ1-2; tentatively, D is TRBD1 (6 bases). The CDR3 loop spans 14 amino acids. Looked up from germline, CDR1 is LNHDA and CDR2 is SQIVND (reference sequence). Trimming took 5 bases from V and 0 from J, leaving 10 bases between them. The CDR3 loop reads CASSPGHSNYGYTF. CDR3 nucleotides: TGTGCCAGTAGTCCGGGACATTCTAACTATGGCTACACCTTC.

V usage is TRBV10-2 and J usage is TRBJ2-1; no clear D. CDR1 and CDR2 (germline): WSHSY, SAAADI. Trimming cost V 2 bases and J 0 bases, with 5 bases left between them. This CDR3 region has 14 residues. In DNA, the CDR3 is TGCGCCAGCAGTGAGGGCGTCTCCTACAATGAGCAGTTCTTC. Encoded protein: CASSEGVSYNEQFF.

The V gene is TRBV6-6, the J gene TRBJ2-1; possibly TRBD2 for D (7 bases). This CDR3 is 15 amino acids long. Trimming took 2 bases from V and 8 from J, leaving 16 bases between them. Germline V CDR1 and CDR2: MNHNY, SVGAGI (reference sequence). DNA for the CDR3: TGTGCCAGCAGTTACCCCGAGGGGGGGAAGGATGAGCAGTTCTTC. It translates to CASSYPEGGKDEQFF.

J is TRBJ1-5 and V is TRBV27; 9 bases fit TRBD1. This CDR3 is built from 15 residues. With 5 bases clipped from V and 4 bases from J, the junction kept 6 bases outside the gene matches. Germline CDR1 and CDR2: MNHEY and SMNVEV (reference sequence). The DNA for the CDR3 is TGTGCCAGCAGTCCAACGACAGGGGGAAATCAGCCCCAGCATTTT. It is translated as CASSPTTGGNQPQHF.

The chain is built from TRBV10-3 and TRBJ1-2; 7 bases map to TRBD1. The CDR3 has 12 residues. J lost 4 bases, V lost 8 bases, and 4 bases had no gene match. Per the germline V gene, CDR1 is ENHRY and CDR2 is SYGVKD. This CDR3 reads CAIGQASYGYTF. DNA of the CDR3: TGTGCCATCGGACAGGCATCCTATGGCTACACCTTC.

This clone occurred once. The J gene is TRBJ2-5, the V gene TRBV19, with 10 bases aligning to TRBD2. Looked up from germline, CDR1 is LNHDA and CDR2 is SQIVND (reference sequence). With 0 bases clipped from V and 6 bases from J, the junction kept 7 bases outside the gene matches. The CDR3 is 16 residues long. The CDR3 sequence is CASSIDIGTSVQTQYF. The CDR3, as DNA: TGTGCCAGTAGTATAGATATCGGGACTAGCGTACAGACCCAGTACTTC. The whole variable domain, filled in from reference TRBV19 and TRBJ2-5, reads DGGITQSPKYLFRKEGQNVTLSCEQNLNHDAMYWYRQDPGQGLRLIYYSQIVNDFQKGDIAEGYSVSREKKESFPLTVTSAQKNPTAFYLCASSIDIGTSVQTQYFGPGTRLLVL.

With regard to this clone: The sample holds other DNA sequences that translate to the same CDR3. The V gene is TRBV5-1, the J gene TRBJ2-2; D is uncertain. This CDR3 contains 14 residues. Trimming shortened V by 0 bases and J by 1 base, and 4 bases separated the two germline ends. From germline, CDR1 is SGHRS and CDR2 YFSETQ. The CDR3 sequence is CASSLALNTGELFF. CDR3 coding DNA: TGCGCCAGCAGCTTGGCGCTGAACACCGGGGAGCTGTTTTTT.

The chain employs TRBV6-5 and TRBJ2-7, with 8 positions matching TRBD2. Germline V gene sequence: CDR1 MNHEY, CDR2 SVGAGI. The CDR3 consists of 15 residues. V lost 0 bases and J lost 7; bases outside the gene matches: 8. The CDR3 DNA reads as TGTGCCAGCAGTTACTCTTCTTCTGGGACTAGGGAGCAGTACTTC. Translated, it gives CASSYSSSGTREQYF.

The chain links TRBV19 to TRBJ1-3; D not certain. Germline V gene data show CDR1 as LNHDA and CDR2 as SQIVND (reference sequence). CDR3 length: 12 residues. Trimming stripped 7 bases from V and 0 bases from J, with 4 bases between. The CDR3 DNA reads as TGTGCCAGTACCTCCTCTGGAAACACCATATATTTT. It encodes CASTSSGNTIYF.

This rearrangement joins TRBV9 to TRBJ2-1; D is unclear. CDR3 length: 15 amino acids. The germline gives CDR1 SGDLS, CDR2 YYNGEE. V shed 0 bases and J shed 0 bases, with 7 bases lying between them. As DNA, the CDR3 is TGTGCCAGCAGCGTAGGGGCAGTCTCCTACAATGAGCAGTTCTTC. Translation gives CASSVGAVSYNEQFF.

This chain connects TRBV19 to TRBJ1-3; D may be TRBD1 (5 bases). Between the trimmed V and J ends, which lost 8 bases and 0 bases, there was a span of 14 bases. Germline loops: CDR1 LNHDA, CDR2 SQIVND (reference sequence). The CDR3 loop spans 15 amino acids. CDR3 DNA: TGTGCCAGTGCGATTCTGGGGGGCTCTGGAAACACCATATATTTT. Protein sequence: CASAILGGSGNTIYF.

The chain has TRBV6-6 and TRBJ2-7, with 9 nucleotides matching TRBD1. V was clipped by 0 bases and J by 7 bases; unmatched bases: 4. Germline V gene data show CDR1 as MNHNY and CDR2 as SVGAGI (reference sequence). The CDR3 has 14 residues. CDR3 coding DNA: TGTGCCAGCAGTTACTCGACAGGGGGGTGGGAGCAGTACTTC. This encodes CASSYSTGGWEQYF.

The rearrangement uses TRBV6-4 and TRBJ2-1; D gene uncertain. V lost 3 bases to trimming and J lost 7 bases, with 4 bases between them. This CDR3 has 11 residues. Germline assignment: CDR1 MRHNA and CDR2 SNTAGT. The CDR3 coding sequence is TGTGCCAGCAGTGAGGCGAATGAGCAGTTCTTC. It translates to CASSEANEQFF.

This clone came up a few times. Other DNA sequences in the sample encode the same CDR3. This chain connects TRBV30 to TRBJ1-4; the D is unclear. The CDR3 is 11 residues long. The V end lost 2 bases, the J end lost 3 bases, and 1 base lay between the germline ends. Germline CDR1 is GTSNPN and CDR2 is SVGIG (reference sequence). CDR3 protein: CAWSSNEKLFF. CDR3 coding DNA: TGTGCCTGGAGTTCTAATGAAAAACTGTTTTTT. Full variable domain (rest looked up from reference TRBV30 and TRBJ1-4): SQTIHQWPATLVQPVGSPLSLECTVEGTSNPNLYWYRQAAGRGLQLLFYSVGIGQISSEVPQNLSASRPQDRQFILSSKKLLLSDSGFYLCAWSSNEKLFFGSGTQLSVL.

The chain carries TRBV5-1 and TRBJ1-1, with D hard to call. Germline lookup yields CDR1 SGHRS and CDR2 YFSETQ. V was shortened by 1 base and J by 8 bases, with 18 bases between the two germline ends. This CDR3 has 15 residues. CDR3 residues: CASSLNMHKDGEAFF. The CDR3 DNA is TGCGCCAGCAGCTTGAACATGCACAAAGATGGGGAAGCTTTCTTT.

The chain links TRBV28 to TRBJ1-5, with 8 bases aligning to TRBD1. V was pared by 6 bases and J by 0 bases, with 10 bases of the junction left unmatched. The CDR3 runs 17 residues. Germline CDR1 and CDR2: MDHEN and SYDVKM. The CDR3 nucleotides read TGTGCCAGCAGATCCGGACAGGGCGGCTATAGCAATCAGCCCCAGCATTTT. Translation: CASRSGQGGYSNQPQHF.

The chain joins TRBV29-1 to TRBJ2-7; 7 bases align to TRBD2. Germline CDR1 reads SQVTM; CDR2 reads ANQGSEA. Trimming took 4 bases from V and 2 from J; bases not matched to a gene: 5. This CDR3 has 13 residues. The CDR3 nucleotides are TGCAGCGTTGCTCAACGGGGGGCCTACGAGCAGTACTTC. Its translation is CSVAQRGAYEQYF.

The chain couples TRBV2 to TRBJ1-1; tentatively, D is TRBD1 (5 bases). Germline V gives CDR1 SNHLY, CDR2 FYNNEI. This CDR3 has 15 residues. V was pared by 6 bases and J by 11 bases, with 25 bases between. This chain's CDR3 is CASRAEGAQGTGAFF. In DNA form, the CDR3 reads TGTGCCAGCAGGGCTGAAGGGGCGCAGGGTACCGGTGCTTTCTTT.

The chain joins TRBV6-5 to TRBJ2-1; 9 bases agree with TRBD2. There are 16 residues in the CDR3. Per the germline V gene, CDR1 is MNHEY and CDR2 is SVGAGI. J gave up 0 bases and V 4 bases, and 4 bases lay outside the gene matches. Here the CDR3 DNA reads TGTGCCAGCAGTTCCAAAGCGGGAGGCTCCTACAATGAGCAGTTCTTC. Translating it yields CASSSKAGGSYNEQFF.

The V call is TRBV28, the J call TRBJ2-5, with 11 bases identical to TRBD1. This CDR3 contains 15 residues. J lost 4 bases, V lost 0 bases, and 1 base had no gene match. Germline V CDR1 and CDR2: MDHEN, SYDVKM. CDR3 protein: CASSLWGTGGETQYF. The CDR3, as DNA: TGTGCCAGCAGTTTATGGGGGACAGGGGGAGAGACCCAGTACTTC.

The chain couples TRBV7-8 to TRBJ1-1, with D unclear. The CDR3 is made up of 15 amino acids. The germline V gene encodes CDR1 SGHVS and CDR2 FQNEAQ. V was pared by 3 bases and J by 0 bases, with 11 bases between. The CDR3 spells CASSFESGLNTEAFF. The CDR3 nucleotides are TGTGCCAGCAGCTTTGAATCGGGCCTGAACACTGAAGCTTTCTTT.

The rearrangement links TRBV19 to TRBJ1-1; 8 bases align to TRBD1. After removal of 4 bases from V and 5 bases from J, the junction contained 6 bases not matched to a gene. The CDR3 loop spans 14 amino acids. Germline loops: CDR1 LNHDA, CDR2 SQIVND (reference sequence). The DNA of the CDR3 is TGTGCCAGTAGTAAGCGGACAGGGCGGACTGAAGCTTTCTTT. It is translated as CASSKRTGRTEAFF.

This clone has ten or more counts. The rearrangement joins TRBV28 to TRBJ1-5, with 8 bases lining up with TRBD1. The CDR3 sequence is 15 residues long. The ends lost 5 bases at V and 6 bases at J; junction bases unmatched: 9. Per germline, CDR1 MDHEN and CDR2 SYDVKM. As DNA, the CDR3 is TGTGCCAGCAGTCGAGTCCCGGGACAGGTTCAGCCCCAGCATTTT. Its protein product is CASSRVPGQVQPQHF.